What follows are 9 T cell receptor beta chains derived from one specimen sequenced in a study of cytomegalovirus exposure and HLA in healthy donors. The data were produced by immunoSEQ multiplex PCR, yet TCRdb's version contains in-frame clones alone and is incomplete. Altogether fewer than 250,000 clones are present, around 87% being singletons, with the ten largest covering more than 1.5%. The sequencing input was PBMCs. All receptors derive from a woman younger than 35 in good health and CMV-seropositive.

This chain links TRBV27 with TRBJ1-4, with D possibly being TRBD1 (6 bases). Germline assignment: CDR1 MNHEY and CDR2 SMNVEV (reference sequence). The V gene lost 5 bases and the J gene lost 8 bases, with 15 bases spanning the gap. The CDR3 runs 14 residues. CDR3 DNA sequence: TGTGCCAGCAGTCCGAGGGGGAGACGGGAAAAACTGTTTTTT. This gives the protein CASSPRGRREKLFF.

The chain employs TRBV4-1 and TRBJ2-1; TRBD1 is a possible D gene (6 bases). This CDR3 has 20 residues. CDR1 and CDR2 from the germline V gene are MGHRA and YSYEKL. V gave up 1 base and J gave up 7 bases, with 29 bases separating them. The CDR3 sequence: CASSQGSSGHGGPASNEQFF. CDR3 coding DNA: TGCGCCAGCAGCCAAGGATCCAGCGGACATGGGGGCCCTGCGAGTAATGAGCAGTTCTTC.

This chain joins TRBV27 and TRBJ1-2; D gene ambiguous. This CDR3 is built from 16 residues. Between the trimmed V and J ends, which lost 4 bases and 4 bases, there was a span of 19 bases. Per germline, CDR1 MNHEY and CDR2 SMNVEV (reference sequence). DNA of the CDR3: TGTGCCAGCAGTTCTTACGGTCCCCCCCCAGGCTATGGCTACACCTTC. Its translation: CASSSYGPPPGYGYTF.

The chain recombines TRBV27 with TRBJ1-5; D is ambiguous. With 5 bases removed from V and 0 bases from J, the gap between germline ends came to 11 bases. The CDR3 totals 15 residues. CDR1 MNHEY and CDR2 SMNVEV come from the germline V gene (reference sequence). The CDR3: CASSPGSYSNQPQHF. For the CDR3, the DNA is TGTGCCAGCAGTCCCGGGTCTTATAGCAATCAGCCCCAGCATTTT.

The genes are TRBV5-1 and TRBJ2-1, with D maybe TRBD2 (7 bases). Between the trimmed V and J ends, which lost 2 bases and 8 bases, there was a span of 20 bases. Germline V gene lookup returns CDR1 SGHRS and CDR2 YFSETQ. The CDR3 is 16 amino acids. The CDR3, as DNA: TGCGCCAGCAGCTTCGGGGGGCCGAAGGACGTCGATGAGCAGTTCTTC. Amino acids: CASSFGGPKDVDEQFF.

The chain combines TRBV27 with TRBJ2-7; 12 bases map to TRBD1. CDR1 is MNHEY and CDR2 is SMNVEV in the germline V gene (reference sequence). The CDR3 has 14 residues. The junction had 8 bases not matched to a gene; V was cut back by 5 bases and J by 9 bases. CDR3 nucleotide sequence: TGTGCCAGCAGTGGTGGGACAGGGGGCTTGGTGCAGTACTTC. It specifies CASSGGTGGLVQYF.

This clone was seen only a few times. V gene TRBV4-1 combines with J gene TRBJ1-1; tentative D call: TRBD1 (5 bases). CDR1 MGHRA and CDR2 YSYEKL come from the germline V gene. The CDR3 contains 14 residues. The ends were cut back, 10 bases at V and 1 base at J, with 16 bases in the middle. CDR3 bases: TGCGCCACCCGGGGGACCCTAAAGAACACTGAAGCTTTCTTT. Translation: CATRGTLKNTEAFF.

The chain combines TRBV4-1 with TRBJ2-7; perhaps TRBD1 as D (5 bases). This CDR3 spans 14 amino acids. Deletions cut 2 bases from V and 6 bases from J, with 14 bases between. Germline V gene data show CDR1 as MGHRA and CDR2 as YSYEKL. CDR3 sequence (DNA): TGCGCCAGCAGCCAACCCGGACAAAAGGGCGAGCAGTACTTC. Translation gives CASSQPGQKGEQYF.

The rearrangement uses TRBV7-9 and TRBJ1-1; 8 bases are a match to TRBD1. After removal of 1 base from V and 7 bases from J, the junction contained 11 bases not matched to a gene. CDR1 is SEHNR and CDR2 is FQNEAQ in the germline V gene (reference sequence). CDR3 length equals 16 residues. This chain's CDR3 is CASSLVPGQVGHEAFF. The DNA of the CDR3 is TGTGCCAGCAGCTTAGTACCGGGACAGGTAGGACATGAAGCTTTCTTT. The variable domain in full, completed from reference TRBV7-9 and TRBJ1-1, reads DTGVSQNPRHKITKRGQNVTFRCDPISEHNRLYWYRQTLGQGPEFLTYFQNEAQLEKSRLLSDRFSAERPKGSFSTLEIQRTEQGDSAMYLCASSLVPGQVGHEAFFGQGTRLTVV.